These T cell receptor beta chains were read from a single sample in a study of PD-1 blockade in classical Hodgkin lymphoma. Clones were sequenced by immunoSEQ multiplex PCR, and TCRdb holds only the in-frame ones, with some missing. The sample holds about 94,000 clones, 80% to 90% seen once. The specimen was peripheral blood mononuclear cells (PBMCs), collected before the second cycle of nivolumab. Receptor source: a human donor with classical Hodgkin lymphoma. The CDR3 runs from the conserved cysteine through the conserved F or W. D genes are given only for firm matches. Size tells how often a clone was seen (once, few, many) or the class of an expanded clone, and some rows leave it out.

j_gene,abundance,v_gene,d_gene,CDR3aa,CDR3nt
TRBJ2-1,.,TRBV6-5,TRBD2,CASRIVAGNEQFF,TGTGCCAGCAGAATAGTAGCGGGCAATGAGCAGTTCTTC
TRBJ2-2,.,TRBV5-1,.,CASSFSTGNTGELFF,TGCGCCAGCAGCTTCTCAACAGGGAACACCGGGGAGCTGTTTTTT
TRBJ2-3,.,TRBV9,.,CASSVSWTITDTQYF,TGTGCCAGCAGCGTATCCTGGACTATCACAGATACGCAGTATTTT
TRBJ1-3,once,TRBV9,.,CASSEGPQYGNTIYF,TGTGCCAGCAGCGAGGGACCTCAATATGGAAACACCATATATTTT
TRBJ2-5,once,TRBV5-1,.,CASSLGGGQETQYF,TGCGCCAGCAGCTTAGGGGGAGGACAAGAGACCCAGTACTTC
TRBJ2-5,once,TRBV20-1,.,CSARGETQYF,TGCAGTGCTAGGGGGGAGACCCAGTACTTC
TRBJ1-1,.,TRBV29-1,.,CSVTGIGLKAFF,TGCAGCGTGACCGGGATTGGGTTGAAAGCTTTCTTT
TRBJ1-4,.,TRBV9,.,CASSYGGIGVEKLFF,TGTGCCAGCAGCTACGGGGGGATAGGGGTTGAAAAACTGTTTTTT
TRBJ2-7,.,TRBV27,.,CASSLTVRYEQYF,TGTGCCAGCAGTTTAACGGTGAGGTACGAGCAGTACTTC
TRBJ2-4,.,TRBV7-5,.,CVRSFGQGTWGTVHIQYF,.
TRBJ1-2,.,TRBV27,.,CASSGSLGDYGYTF,TGTGCCAGCAGTGGGTCCCTGGGGGACTATGGCTACACCTTC
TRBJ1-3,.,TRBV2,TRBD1,CASSESEAGGANTIYF,TGTGCCAGCAGTGAATCCGAAGCAGGGGGCGCGAACACCATATATTTT
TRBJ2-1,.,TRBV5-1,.,CASSVSGILVDNEQFF,TGCGCCAGCAGCGTGTCAGGGATACTCGTGGACAATGAGCAGTTCTTC
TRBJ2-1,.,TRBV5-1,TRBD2,CASSLGGGSSYNEQFF,TGCGCCAGCAGCTTGGGGGGCGGGAGCTCCTACAATGAGCAGTTCTTC
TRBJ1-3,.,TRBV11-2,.,CASSSIQGSGNTIYF,TGTGCCAGCAGCTCTATACAGGGATCTGGAAACACCATATATTTT
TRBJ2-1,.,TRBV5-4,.,CASSRRELTYNEQFF,TGTGCCAGCAGCCGCCGCGAATTAACCTACAATGAGCAGTTCTTC
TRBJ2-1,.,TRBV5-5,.,CASSLANNEQFF,TGTGCCAGCAGCTTGGCAAACAATGAGCAGTTCTTC
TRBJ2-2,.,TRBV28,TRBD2,CASSPGGSGSFTGELFF,TGTGCCAGCAGTCCCGGAGGGAGCGGGAGTTTCACCGGGGAGCTGTTTTTT
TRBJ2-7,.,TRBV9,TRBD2,CASSVAEAGGRREQYF,TGTGCCAGCAGCGTAGCTGAGGCGGGAGGGAGGCGCGAGCAGTACTTC
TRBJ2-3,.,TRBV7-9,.,CASSTWGTDTQYF,TGTGCCAGCAGTACATGGGGTACAGATACGCAGTATTTT